This T cell receptor beta chain is from a study of cytomegalovirus exposure and HLA in healthy donors. In the PCR, 60 Vbeta and 13 Jbeta primers were used. The assay was immunoSEQ multiplex PCR, and TCRdb's table has in-frame clones only and misses some. Altogether 85,000 to 130,000 clones are present, 75% to 85% being singletons, with the ten largest covering 1.6%. Specimen: PBMCs. The TCR was taken from a man aged 50 or older in good health and CMV-seronegative.

The CDR3 DNA reads TGTGCCAGCAGCCCCGGGGGGGCCAGGGAGGGAAATGAGCAGTTCTTC. This translates into CASSPGGAREGNEQFF. The genes are TRBV7-8 and TRBJ2-1, with 8 positions matching TRBD2. Trimming cost V 5 bases and J 7 bases; bases outside gene matches: 13. The CDR3 runs 16 residues. In germline, CDR1 is SGHVS, CDR2 FQNEAQ.